One and the same sample provided the 15 T cell receptor beta chains below, sequenced in a study of OX40 agonist ivuxolimab in advanced cancers. TCRdb's table, derived via immunoSEQ multiplex PCR, lists solely in-frame clones and lacks some. This table holds around 100,000 clones, roughly 90% found once. The specimen comprised CD4+ or CD8+ T cells sorted from blood, sampled in a trial of the OX40 agonist ivuxolimab. These receptors were obtained from an adult with an advanced solid tumor such as melanoma, head and neck, liver or kidney cancer.

The chain recombines TRBV27 with TRBJ2-3; D may be TRBD1 or TRBD2 (6 bases each). CDR3 size: 16 residues. V lost 5 bases and J 2 bases, leaving 17 bases between the germline ends. Germline V gene sequence: CDR1 MNHEY, CDR2 SMNVEV (reference sequence). The CDR3 here is CASSTRGRSTTDTQYF. Here the CDR3 DNA reads TGTGCCAGCAGTACCCGGGGGCGGAGTACCACAGATACGCAGTATTTT.

In its sample, this clone was seen a few times. V and J are TRBV5-1 and TRBJ1-1; 7 bases agree with TRBD1. The germline gives CDR1 SGHRS, CDR2 YFSETQ. The CDR3 has 16 amino acids. The V gene end was trimmed by 5 bases and the J gene end by 4 bases; junction bases not matched to a gene: 14. CDR3 sequence: CASSSTAGTVSTEAFF. CDR3 in DNA: TGCGCCAGCAGTTCGACGGCCGGGACAGTAAGCACTGAAGCTTTCTTT. Variable domain in full (rest from reference TRBV5-1 and TRBJ1-1): KAGVTQTPRYLIKTRGQQVTLSCSPISGHRSVSWYQQTPGQGLQFLFEYFSETQRNKGNFPGRFSGRQFSNSRSEMNVSTLELGDSALYLCASSSTAGTVSTEAFFGQGTRLTVV.

A few counts support this clone. J is TRBJ2-2 and V is TRBV6-5; 9 bases align to TRBD1. From germline, CDR1 is MNHEY and CDR2 SVGAGI. After removal of 2 bases from V and 6 bases from J, the junction contained 7 bases not matched to a gene. The CDR3 length is 16 residues. The CDR3 reads CASSYIVTGGAGELFF. The CDR3 DNA reads as TGTGCCAGCAGTTACATTGTGACAGGGGGTGCCGGGGAGCTGTTTTTT.

The chain joins TRBV6-5 to TRBJ2-5; TRBD1 matches at 10 bases. The DNA end lines up better with TRBJ2-7; the J call may be wrong. The CDR3 extends over 15 amino acids. Germline V CDR1 and CDR2: MNHEY, SVGAGI. The CDR3 sequence: CASSIRTGGYYEQYF. The CDR3 nucleotides are TGTGCCAGCAGTATCCGGACAGGGGGGTACTACGAGCAGTACTTC.

CDR3: CASSPRVSSYNEQFF. As DNA, the CDR3 is TGTGCCAGCAGTCCGAGGGTGAGCTCCTACAATGAGCAGTTCTTC. The rearrangement links TRBV6-6 to TRBJ2-1; maybe TRBD2 (5 bases). Germline-derived CDR1 and CDR2 are MNHNY and SVGAGI (reference sequence). With 5 bases removed from V and 0 bases from J, the gap between germline ends came to 11 bases. CDR3 length: 15 amino acids.

The V and J genes are TRBV9 and TRBJ1-6; the D gene is possibly TRBD1 (5 bases). In germline, CDR1 is SGDLS, CDR2 YYNGEE. The CDR3 consists of 14 residues. V was clipped by 0 bases and J by 9 bases, with 10 bases between them. The CDR3 region has the DNA TGTGCCAGCAGCGTAGCCCCGGGGGTTTCACCCCTCCACTTT. Its translation: CASSVAPGVSPLHF.

As regards this clone: Distinct nucleotide sequences in the sample also encode this CDR3. The chain recombines TRBV11-3 with TRBJ1-1; a weak D match, TRBD1 (5 bases). The CDR3 covers 12 residues. Germline V gene lookup returns CDR1 SGHNT and CDR2 YENEEA. The V end was cut by 5 bases, the J end by 8 bases, with 12 bases between. The CDR3 sequence: CASSPGTEEAFF. The CDR3 region has the DNA TGTGCCAGCAGCCCAGGGACGGAAGAAGCTTTCTTT.

Only a few counts were recorded for this clone. CDR3 DNA sequence: TGTGCCAGTAGGGAACAGGTTAGCAGGCAGCCCCAGCATTTT. Its protein product is CASREQVSRQPQHF. The chain couples TRBV19 to TRBJ1-5; D is perhaps TRBD1 (5 bases). V lost 6 bases to trimming and J lost 7 bases, with 16 bases between them. The germline V gene has CDR1 LNHDA and CDR2 SQIVND (reference sequence). The CDR3 extends over 14 amino acids. The full variable domain, in which reference TRBV19 and TRBJ1-5 provide the parts outside the CDR3, is DGGITQSPKYLFRKEGQNVTLSCEQNLNHDAMYWYRQDPGQGLRLIYYSQIVNDFQKGDIAEGYSVSREKKESFPLTVTSAQKNPTAFYLCASREQVSRQPQHFGDGTRLSIL.

The J gene is TRBJ2-7, the V gene TRBV6-1, with D perhaps TRBD1 (6 bases). Per the germline V gene, CDR1 is MNHNS and CDR2 is SASEGT. V was shortened by 2 bases and J by 4 bases, with 15 bases between the two germline ends. This CDR3 is built from 15 residues. CDR3 amino acids: CASSERSTGRYEQYF. Written as DNA, the CDR3 is TGTGCCAGCAGTGAAAGATCCACAGGGAGATACGAGCAGTACTTC.

V gene TRBV7-9 combines with J gene TRBJ2-1; 8 nucleotides line up with TRBD2. J gave up 7 bases and V 0 bases, and 8 bases lay outside the gene matches. Germline CDR1 is SEHNR and CDR2 is FQNEAQ (reference sequence). CDR3 length equals 16 residues. The CDR3: CASSLAHGGGRNEQFF. CDR3 DNA sequence: TGTGCCAGCAGCTTAGCGCATGGCGGGGGGCGGAATGAGCAGTTCTTC.

V is TRBV2 and J is TRBJ2-2, with D uncertain. With 6 bases removed from V and 3 bases from J, the gap between germline ends came to 11 bases. CDR1 and CDR2 (germline): SNHLY, FYNNEI. The CDR3 contains 14 residues. The CDR3 DNA reads TGTGCCAGCAGCATTGAAGGGCACACCGGGGAGCTGTTTTTT. It encodes CASSIEGHTGELFF.

The chain is built from TRBV6-6 and TRBJ2-7; possibly TRBD2 for D (6 bases). Germline V gene data show CDR1 as MNHNY and CDR2 as SVGAGI (reference sequence). Trimming removed 11 bases from V and 6 bases from J, with 17 bases in between. The CDR3 runs to 12 residues. In DNA, the CDR3 is TGTGCCCCCCTGGGGGGTTTTGGCGAGCAGTACTTC. This sequence encodes CAPLGGFGEQYF.

V is TRBV1 and J is TRBJ2-1; the table gives TRBD2 as D, unverified against the DNA. TRBV1 is a recognized pseudogene. The CDR3 totals 18 residues. In DNA form, the CDR3 reads TGCACCAGCAGCCAAGAGGAACCGACTAGGCCCTCCTACAATGAGCAGTTCTTC. This gives the protein CTSSQEEPTRPSYNEQFF.

The V and J genes are TRBV18 and TRBJ2-7; no clear D gene. The CDR3 contains 13 residues. V lost 2 bases and J lost 0, with 5 bases in between. Per the germline V gene, CDR1 is KGHSH and CDR2 is LQKENI. The DNA for the CDR3 is TGTGCCAGCTCACCAAAGAGCTCCTACGAGCAGTACTTC. Amino acids: CASSPKSSYEQYF.

The genes are TRBV4-1 and TRBJ2-7; 8 nucleotides agree with TRBD1. V gave up 0 bases and J gave up 7 bases; unmatched junction bases: 5. Germline CDR1 is MGHRA and CDR2 is YSYEKL. This CDR3 is 14 amino acids long. The CDR3 DNA reads TGCGCCAGCAGCCAAGATGGCAGGGGGCTAGAGCAGTACTTC. Its protein product is CASSQDGRGLEQYF.